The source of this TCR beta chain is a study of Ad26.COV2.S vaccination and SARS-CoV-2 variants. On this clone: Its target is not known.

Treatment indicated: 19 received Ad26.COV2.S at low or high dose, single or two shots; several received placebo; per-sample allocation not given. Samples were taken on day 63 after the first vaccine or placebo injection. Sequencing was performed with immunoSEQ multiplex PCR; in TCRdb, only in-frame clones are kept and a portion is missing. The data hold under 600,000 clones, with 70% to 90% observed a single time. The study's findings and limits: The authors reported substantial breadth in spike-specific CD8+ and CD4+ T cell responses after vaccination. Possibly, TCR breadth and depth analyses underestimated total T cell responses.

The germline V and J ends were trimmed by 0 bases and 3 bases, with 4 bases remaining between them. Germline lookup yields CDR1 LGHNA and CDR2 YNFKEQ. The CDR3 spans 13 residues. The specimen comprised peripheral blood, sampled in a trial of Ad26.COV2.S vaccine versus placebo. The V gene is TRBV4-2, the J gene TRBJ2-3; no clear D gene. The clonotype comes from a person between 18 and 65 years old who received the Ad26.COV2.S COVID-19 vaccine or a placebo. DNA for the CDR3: TGTGCCAGCAGCCAAGATCAAACAGATACGCAGTATTTT. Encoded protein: CASSQDQTDTQYF.